This T cell receptor beta chain comes out of a study of control samples from healthy donors and cancer patients. A remark on this clone: The junction departs from germline at one end; a sequencing error may be responsible. Other DNA sequences in the sample encode the same CDR3.

This CDR3 comprises 14 residues. The germline V gene has CDR1 SGHAT and CDR2 FQNNGV. Libraries were prepared by immunoSEQ multiplex PCR; TCRdb keeps only in-frame clonotypes and omits some of them. This table holds some 110,000 clones, approximately 90% found once. V usage is TRBV11-2 and J usage is TRBJ1-1; perhaps TRBD1 as D (6 bases). The sample consisted of blood. This receptor was identified in a woman in her 70s in good health. CDR3: CASSLGGRDTEAFF. The CDR3 DNA reads as TGTGCCAGCAGCTTAGGAGGGAGGGACACTGAGGCTTTCTTT.